These T cell receptor beta chains were read from a single sample in a study of cytotoxic CD8 clonotypes in ibrutinib-treated CLL. The repertoire was sequenced with immunoSEQ multiplex PCR; TCRdb's copy has only in-frame clones and lacks some. The sample holds roughly 300,000 clones, around 69% seen once. Sequences were derived from PBMCs, sampled at disease progression, from a patient treated with ibrutinib. The receptors shown here come from a human donor with chronic lymphocytic leukemia. CDR3s include the opening cysteine and the closing phenylalanine or tryptophan. The D gene is left open where the match is weak. Clone size is not always given. Where it is, it says once, few, many or a class for expanded clones.

V gene	J gene	D gene	clone size	CDR3 DNA	CDR3 protein
TRBV5-1	TRBJ2-1	TRBD2	.	TGCGCCAGCAGCTGGGAGGGCGGGAATGAGCAGTTCTTC	CASSWEGGNEQFF
TRBV19	TRBJ2-3	.	.	TGTGCCAGTAGTATAGATACCTGGCAGGGGGGAGATACGCAGTATTTT	CASSIDTWQGGDTQYF
TRBV5-8	TRBJ1-6	TRBD1	.	TGTGCCAGCAGCAGTTCTTGGGACAGGGTTGGCATCGATTCACCCCTCCACTTT	CASSSSWDRVGIDSPLHF
TRBV11-2	TRBJ2-1	.	.	TGTGCCAGCAGCCCCGGACAGTACCTGGACAACGTGCAGTTCTTC	CASSPGQYLDNVQFF
TRBV4-1	TRBJ2-7	TRBD2	.	TGCGCCAGCAGCACCCCGGGACTAGCGGGAGTAGACTACGAGCAGTACTTC	CASSTPGLAGVDYEQYF
TRBV5-1	TRBJ1-3	.	.	TGCGCCAGCAGCCTGGAAGGGAGACCTGGAAACACCATATATTTT	CASSLEGRPGNTIYF
TRBV2	TRBJ2-7	TRBD1	.	TGTGCCAGCAGCACATTCACCGGGACAGGGATGTACGAGCAGTACTTC	CASSTFTGTGMYEQYF
TRBV15	TRBJ2-7	TRBD2	.	TGTGCCACCAGCAGAGAAGGACTAGTTGGCTACGAGCAGTACTTC	CATSREGLVGYEQYF
TRBV19	TRBJ1-1	TRBD1	.	TGTGCCAGTAGTTCCCAGACAGGGTCGCTCACTGAAGCTTTCTTT	CASSSQTGSLTEAFF
TRBV5-4	TRBJ2-3	.	.	TGTGCCAGCAGCAGCCAAGATAGGAGCACAGATACGCAGTATTTT	CASSSQDRSTDTQYF
TRBV5-6	TRBJ2-7	.	.	TGTGCCAGCAGCTTGGCCTCGGGCCACTCCTACGAGCAGTACTTC	CASSLASGHSYEQYF
TRBV10-2	TRBJ2-7	TRBD1	once	TGCGCCAGCAGCCAGGGGGGACAGGGGGCCTACGAGCAGTACTTC	CASSQGGQGAYEQYF